This entry describes one T cell receptor beta chain. Sequencing used immunoSEQ multiplex PCR; TCRdb keeps in-frame clones, though not all of them. The data show 90,000 or so clones, about 92% seen once. This specimen comes from a study of T cell changes during pregnancy in multiple sclerosis. This receptor was taken from a female donor with multiple sclerosis, enrolled in a pregnancy study. The specimen was peripheral blood, collected in the first trimester of pregnancy.

The CDR3 DNA follows: TGTGCCAGCAGTTCACAGGTCCCTGGCTACACCTTC. Amino acid sequence: CASSSQVPGYTF. V and J are TRBV28 and TRBJ1-2, with a possible D match to TRBD1 (5 bases). This CDR3 comprises 12 residues. From germline, CDR1 is MDHEN and CDR2 SYDVKM. V gave up 4 bases and J gave up 7 bases, with 10 bases separating them.